Below, 8 T cell receptor beta chains from the same sample are listed, as sequenced in a study of T cells after posttransplantation cyclophosphamide. The assay was immunoSEQ multiplex PCR, and TCRdb's table has in-frame clones only and misses some. This sample has about 37,000 clones, each found more than once. Sequenced material: PBMCs. The receptor set was obtained from a man younger than 40 in good health and a related stem cell transplant donor.

This clone has a handful of counts. The rearrangement joins TRBV6-1 to TRBJ1-1; D is unresolved. CDR1 and CDR2 (germline): MNHNS, SASEGT. The CDR3 covers 14 residues. The ends were cut back, 3 bases at V and 0 bases at J, with 8 bases in the middle. The chain's CDR3 is CASSESPVNTEAFF. CDR3 in DNA: TGTGCCAGCAGTGAGAGTCCAGTGAACACTGAAGCTTTCTTT.

This clone was observed many times. The chain links TRBV19 to TRBJ1-2; 9 positions agree with TRBD1. The CDR3 extends over 14 amino acids. CDR1 LNHDA and CDR2 SQIVND come from the germline V gene (reference sequence). Germline trimming cut 6 bases from V and 4 bases from J; bases unmatched to any gene: 6. For the CDR3, the DNA is TGTGCCAGTAGAAGGGAACAGGGGGCCTATGGCTACACCTTC. This translates into CASRREQGAYGYTF. The variable domain in full, with the rest retrieved from reference TRBV19 and TRBJ1-2, is DGGITQSPKYLFRKEGQNVTLSCEQNLNHDAMYWYRQDPGQGLRLIYYSQIVNDFQKGDIAEGYSVSREKKESFPLTVTSAQKNPTAFYLCASRREQGAYGYTFGSGTRLTVV.

This clone was observed at least ten times. The rearrangement links TRBV7-2 to TRBJ1-2; unclear D gene. V was pared by 5 bases and J by 8 bases, with 12 bases between. The CDR3 consists of 12 residues. Germline V gene sequence: CDR1 SGHTA, CDR2 FQGNSA. The DNA for the CDR3 is TGTGCCAGCAGCATTCAGTCCGAAGGCTACACCTTC. As protein: CASSIQSEGYTF.

This clone showed up many times. The chain uses TRBV6-6 and TRBJ1-5, with unresolved D. Germline CDR1 is MNHNY and CDR2 is SVGAGI (reference sequence). CDR3 length equals 15 residues. The V end was cut by 2 bases, the J end by 4 bases, with 12 bases between. This CDR3 reads CASSYGLGGNQPQHF. The CDR3 region has the DNA TGTGCCAGCAGTTACGGTTTAGGAGGGAATCAGCCCCAGCATTTT.

This clone was observed a few times. This chain connects TRBV6-1 to TRBJ1-2, with TRBD1 identical over 9 bases. V trimming: 8 bases; J trimming: 4 bases; junction bases outside the gene matches: 8. The CDR3 is 14 residues long. Germline V gene lookup returns CDR1 MNHNS and CDR2 SASEGT. In DNA, the CDR3 is TGTGCCAGCTGGGGGACAGGGAGCGGCTATGGCTACACCTTC. Protein: CASWGTGSGYGYTF.

The chain has TRBV9 and TRBJ2-1, with 7 bases matching TRBD1. The CDR3 totals 16 residues. CDR1 SGDLS and CDR2 YYNGEE come from the germline V gene. Trimming removed 1 base from V and 9 bases from J; junction bases left unmatched: 13. The CDR3 nucleotides are TGTGCCAGCAGCGTAAAAAGAGGGCAGGGGGTCGGTGAGCAGTTCTTC. It yields the protein CASSVKRGQGVGEQFF.

This clone has a count of ten or more. The chain carries TRBV6-1 and TRBJ1-2; 7 bases fit TRBD1. This CDR3 comprises 12 residues. J lost 0 bases, V lost 8 bases, and 0 bases had no gene match. CDR1 MNHNS and CDR2 SASEGT come from the germline V gene. In DNA, the CDR3 is TGTGCCAGCGACAGGGCTAACTATGGCTACACCTTC. Translation gives CASDRANYGYTF.

Many counts were recorded for this clone. This sequence joins TRBV5-1 and TRBJ2-1; D may be TRBD1 (7 bases). The CDR3 length is 15 residues. V shed 0 bases and J shed 13 bases, with 20 bases lying between them. Germline CDR1 reads SGHRS; CDR2 reads YFSETQ. CDR3 DNA sequence: TGCGCCAGCAGCTTGGAGGGGGGCCGGGCAGGGGGACAGTTCTTC. Translating it yields CASSLEGGRAGGQFF.